The 25 T cell receptor beta chains below were found in one sample sequenced in a study of CD8+ T cells in alopecia areata. Sequencing templates came from extracted RNA that was reverse transcribed into cDNA. TCRdb's table, derived via immunoSEQ multiplex PCR, lists solely in-frame clones and lacks some. The sample has approximately 63,000 clones; roughly 60% are singletons. Here the sequenced sample was CD8+ T cells sorted from blood, taken at week 0. The receptors were gathered from a human donor with alopecia areata.

The V gene is TRBV9, the J gene TRBJ1-1; no clear D. The CDR3 has 14 residues. V gave up 3 bases and J gave up 0 bases, with 9 bases separating them. The germline V gene has CDR1 SGDLS and CDR2 YYNGEE. The CDR3 bases are TGTGCCAGCAGCGACACTTACCTGAACACTGAAGCTTTCTTT. Its translation: CASSDTYLNTEAFF. Combining the CDR3 with reference TRBV9 and TRBJ1-1 gives the whole variable domain DSGVTQTPKHLITATGQRVTLRCSPRSGDLSVYWYQQSLDQGLQFLIQYYNGEERAKGNILERFSAQQFPDLHSELNLSSLELGDSALYFCASSDTYLNTEAFFGQGTRLTVV.

This clone was seen only a few times. V gene TRBV2 combines with J gene TRBJ2-3, with D maybe TRBD1 (5 bases). Trimming left V 0 bases short and J 6 bases short, with 13 bases between. Germline V CDR1 and CDR2: SNHLY, FYNNEI. The CDR3 sequence is 15 residues long. The CDR3 is CASSEAGQGLDTQYF. The CDR3 DNA is TGTGCCAGCAGTGAAGCGGGGCAGGGTTTGGATACGCAGTATTTT.

The chain joins TRBV5-1 to TRBJ2-5; D may be TRBD1 (7 bases). V was trimmed by 0 bases and J by 2 bases, leaving 26 bases between them. CDR1 and CDR2 (germline): SGHRS, YFSETQ. This CDR3 is built from 20 residues. The chain's CDR3 is CASSLAGVGQEGPLQETQYF. The CDR3 nucleotides read TGCGCCAGCAGCTTGGCCGGTGTCGGACAGGAGGGACCTCTACAAGAGACCCAGTACTTC.

The chain combines TRBV7-8 with TRBJ2-7, with D perhaps TRBD1 (6 bases). The CDR3 length is 18 residues. CDR1 SGHVS and CDR2 FQNEAQ come from the germline V gene. V shed 4 bases and J shed 2 bases, with 24 bases lying between them. The CDR3 reads CASSYTRSGVINPYEQYF. The CDR3 region has the DNA TGTGCCAGCAGCTACACCAGGTCAGGGGTCATTAATCCCTACGAGCAGTACTTC.

This chain connects TRBV10-3 to TRBJ2-1, with D tentatively TRBD2 (5 bases). CDR3 length equals 11 residues. Germline V gene lookup returns CDR1 ENHRY and CDR2 SYGVKD. The V end was cut by 11 bases, the J end by 5 bases, with 10 bases between. The CDR3 sequence is CAAGLNNEQFF. The CDR3 nucleotides read TGTGCCGCCGGACTTAACAATGAGCAGTTCTTC.

The chain employs TRBV10-3 and TRBJ1-6; no firm D call. This CDR3 is built from 16 residues. V lost 5 bases and J lost 7, with 18 bases in between. The V gene's germline CDR1 is ENHRY and CDR2 SYGVKD. CDR3 amino acids: CAISPRRRLGNSPLHF. CDR3 nucleotide sequence: TGTGCCATCAGTCCCAGACGGAGATTAGGGAATTCACCCCTCCACTTT.

This clone was found many times. The chain links TRBV5-6 to TRBJ1-5; no clear D gene. The germline CDR1 and CDR2 sequences are SGHDT and YYEEEE. Deletions cut 3 bases from V and 3 bases from J, with 10 bases between. The CDR3 covers 14 residues. The CDR3 sequence is CASSSTATNQPQHF. CDR3 nucleotide sequence: TGTGCCAGCAGCTCAACAGCGACCAATCAGCCCCAGCATTTT.

The rearrangement links TRBV4-3 to TRBJ2-7; D not resolved. Germline CDR1 is LGHNA and CDR2 is YSLEER. The CDR3 is 14 amino acids. Between the trimmed V and J ends, which lost 0 bases and 0 bases, there was a span of 6 bases. The CDR3 region is CASSQDHTSYEQYF. The CDR3, as DNA: TGCGCCAGCAGCCAAGATCACACCTCCTACGAGCAGTACTTC.

This clone has just a few counts. The chain joins TRBV16 to TRBJ2-5, with D possibly called TRBD1 or TRBD2 (5 bases each). Per the germline V gene, CDR1 is KGHSY and CDR2 is FQNENV. The CDR3 covers 15 residues. The germline V and J ends were trimmed by 3 bases and 1 base, with 12 bases remaining between them. The DNA for the CDR3 is TGTGCCAGCAGCCAGGGGGACGATACCCAAGAGACCCAGTACTTC. The encoded protein is CASSQGDDTQETQYF.

The chain is built from TRBV4-1 and TRBJ1-1, with D perhaps TRBD1 (5 bases). The germline gives CDR1 MGHRA, CDR2 YSYEKL. Trimming took 6 bases from V and 5 from J, leaving 10 bases between them. This CDR3 has 12 amino acids. CDR3 region: CASRSGGTEAFF. In DNA form, the CDR3 reads TGCGCCAGCAGGTCGGGGGGGACTGAAGCTTTCTTT.

The genes are TRBV2 and TRBJ2-6; the match to TRBD1 covers 10 bases. The CDR3 sequence is 17 residues long. V lost 8 bases to trimming and J lost 1 base; unmatched junction nucleotides: 8. Germline CDR1 reads SNHLY; CDR2 reads FYNNEI. The CDR3 sequence is CASDWRTGGSGANVLTF. The CDR3 DNA reads TGTGCCAGCGATTGGAGGACAGGGGGATCTGGGGCCAACGTCCTGACTTTC.

The rearrangement uses TRBV5-1 and TRBJ2-5; D ambiguous. V was pared by 0 bases and J by 5 bases, with 8 bases between. Germline-derived CDR1 and CDR2 are SGHRS and YFSETQ. The CDR3 has 13 residues. CDR3 coding DNA: TGCGCCAGCAGCTTGGGGAGTGTGGAGACCCAGTACTTC. Protein: CASSLGSVETQYF.

The chain carries TRBV25-1 and TRBJ2-5; 7 bases map to TRBD2. The trim removed 2 bases at V and 8 bases at J, leaving 8 bases unmatched. Germline V lookup: CDR1 MGHDK, CDR2 SYGVNS. The CDR3 consists of 14 residues. The CDR3 here is CASSEGSGRATQYF. The CDR3 bases are TGTGCCAGCAGTGAAGGTAGTGGGAGGGCCACCCAGTACTTC.

CDR3 sequence: CASSPLMGLAYNEQFF. Written as DNA, the CDR3 is TGTGCCAGCAGTCCACTGATGGGACTAGCCTACAATGAGCAGTTCTTC. V is TRBV28 and J is TRBJ2-1; 8 bases match TRBD2. With V trimmed by 5 bases and J by 2 bases, 8 bases remained unmatched. This CDR3 spans 16 amino acids. Germline V gene sequence: CDR1 MDHEN, CDR2 SYDVKM.

The chain has TRBV5-1 and TRBJ1-1; D is ambiguous. The CDR3 consists of 12 residues. The V end lost 0 bases, the J end lost 8 bases, and 8 bases lay between the germline ends. Looked up from germline, CDR1 is SGHRS and CDR2 is YFSETQ. CDR3 bases: TGCGCCAGCAGCTTGGTGTGGGGAGAAGCTTTCTTT. This gives the protein CASSLVWGEAFF.

This clone was counted a few times. J is TRBJ2-1 and V is TRBV7-3; 9 positions agree with TRBD1. The ends lost 5 bases at V and 3 bases at J; junction bases unmatched: 2. This CDR3 is 14 amino acids long. CDR1 SGHTA and CDR2 FQGTGA come from the germline V gene. CDR3 region: CASSRQGDYNEQFF. CDR3 coding DNA: TGTGCCAGCAGCCGACAGGGGGACTACAATGAGCAGTTCTTC.

The gene calls are TRBV30 and TRBJ2-3; D not resolved. V dropped 0 bases and J dropped 6 bases, with 4 bases sitting between them. CDR1 and CDR2 from the germline V gene are GTSNPN and SVGIG (reference sequence). The length of the CDR3 is 11 residues. CDR3 amino acids: CAWSVPDTQYF. CDR3 coding DNA: TGTGCCTGGAGTGTACCTGATACGCAGTATTTT.

The V and J genes are TRBV7-9 and TRBJ2-1, with 7 bases identical to TRBD2. The V gene's germline CDR1 is SEHNR and CDR2 FQNEAQ (reference sequence). The CDR3 loop spans 15 amino acids. V lost 5 bases, J lost 9 bases, and 13 bases stayed unmatched. The CDR3, as DNA: TGTGCCAGCAGCGAAGCGGGACTACCGGGGCCTGAGCAGTTCTTC. This sequence encodes CASSEAGLPGPEQFF.

This sequence joins TRBV5-6 and TRBJ1-1; no clear D gene. The CDR3 covers 15 residues. The germline gives CDR1 SGHDT, CDR2 YYEEEE. The V end lost 0 bases, the J end lost 1 base, and 10 bases lay between the germline ends. The CDR3 coding sequence is TGTGCCAGCAGCTTGGGGTGGAATCGGAACACTGAAGCTTTCTTT. As protein: CASSLGWNRNTEAFF.

In its sample, this clone was seen a few times. The chain is built from TRBV28 and TRBJ2-7; a weak D match, TRBD1 (6 bases). The CDR3 consists of 14 residues. The V end lost 3 bases, the J end lost 0 bases, and 9 bases lay between the germline ends. Germline V gene lookup returns CDR1 MDHEN and CDR2 SYDVKM. CDR3 loop: CASSFAGDSYEQYF. The CDR3 nucleotides are TGTGCCAGCAGTTTTGCAGGGGACTCCTACGAGCAGTACTTC.

This chain connects TRBV18 to TRBJ2-7, with 9 nucleotides matching TRBD1. The CDR3 runs to 15 residues. Germline CDR1 and CDR2: KGHSH and LQKENI. Trimming removed 3 bases from V and 7 bases from J; junction bases left unmatched: 10. The CDR3 is CASSPAGQGPQEQYF. The DNA for the CDR3 is TGTGCCAGCTCACCGGCGGGACAGGGACCTCAGGAGCAGTACTTC.

The chain is built from TRBV7-2 and TRBJ2-5; D possibly corresponds to TRBD2 (5 bases). Germline V gives CDR1 SGHTA, CDR2 FQGNSA. The CDR3 is 15 residues long. Trimming removed 1 base from V and 4 bases from J, with 13 bases in between. The CDR3 nucleotides read TGTGCCAGCAGCTTAGGGGTTAGCGCGGGAGAGACCCAGTACTTC. Translation gives CASSLGVSAGETQYF.

The rearrangement uses TRBV6-1 and TRBJ2-2; D might be TRBD1 (5 bases). Trimming removed 10 bases from V and 7 bases from J, with 22 bases in between. Germline lookup yields CDR1 MNHNS and CDR2 SASEGT. This CDR3 contains 15 residues. The CDR3 reads CATPPLDEGVGELFF. DNA of the CDR3: TGTGCCACCCCACCGCTAGACGAAGGGGTCGGGGAGCTGTTTTTT.

This chain uses TRBV5-6 with TRBJ2-3, with D maybe TRBD2 (6 bases). Germline CDR1 SGHDT, CDR2 YYEEEE. Trimming took 5 bases from V and 1 from J, leaving 23 bases between them. This CDR3 contains 18 residues. The DNA of the CDR3 is TGTGCCAGCAGTCGGGACGATCACGGGGGAATACGCACAGATACGCAGTATTTT. It yields the protein CASSRDDHGGIRTDTQYF. Full variable domain (outside the CDR3, taken from reference TRBV5-6 and TRBJ2-3): DAGVTQSPTHLIKTRGQQVTLRCSPKSGHDTVSWYQQALGQGPQFIFQYYEEEERQRGNFPDRFSGHQFPNYSSELNVNALLLGDSALYLCASSRDDHGGIRTDTQYFGPGTRLTVL.

This clone was counted only a few times. The CDR3, as DNA: TGTGCCAGCAGGCAAAGTCTAAGCAATCAGCCCCAGCATTTT. It translates to CASRQSLSNQPQHF. This chain joins TRBV28 and TRBJ1-5; D gene uncertain. V was clipped by 6 bases and J by 1 base, with 10 bases between them. The CDR3 is made up of 14 amino acids. Looked up from germline, CDR1 is MDHEN and CDR2 is SYDVKM.